Detailed here is one T cell receptor beta chain. The antigen is not known. The data stem from a study of response to subunit inactivated influenza vaccine. One entry per CDR3 protein, called by TCRdb with MiXCR from the RT-PCR reads. The sample lists 550,000 to 600,000 distinct CDR3 sequences, 12% occurring once. CDR1 is DFQATT, CDR2 SNEGSKA, per germline (reference sequence). V lost 5 bases, J lost 6 bases, and 17 bases lay in between. The CDR3 runs to 14 residues. Broader study findings: After each seasonal influenza vaccination, few new T cells are recruited, the authors suggested.

V is TRBV20-1 and J is TRBJ2-1; possible D gene TRBD2, 6 bases. The sample was PBMCs from blood, taken on the day of vaccination. This clonotype originated in a man aged 50 to 59 who received an inactivated influenza vaccine. CDR3 sequence (DNA): TGCAGTGCTCCTCGTAGCGGCCCCCCCAATGAGCAGTTCTTC. Translating it yields CSAPRSGPPNEQFF.